A selection of T cell receptor beta chains follows, all from one sample in a study of blood T cells in healthy people across ages. TCRdb processed the 5' RACE reads anew with MiXCR; each CDR3 protein has one entry. The table includes about 1,400,000 distinct CDR3 sequences, roughly 40% detected once. Material for sequencing was blood. All receptors come from a woman aged 18-29 years in good health. Each CDR3 is given with its conserved first and last residue. The order of the fields is D gene, J gene, V gene, CDR3 protein. A D gene is named only where the DNA matches it firmly.

>.|TRBJ1-4|TRBV7-9
CASSLTAYDEKLFF
>TRBD2|TRBJ2-5|TRBV5-1
CASSLKRTSGSQETQYF
>TRBD1|TRBJ1-2|TRBV12-3/TRBV12-4
CANGRGINYGYTF
>TRBD1|TRBJ2-5|TRBV5-1
CASSSKPKDRGQETQYF
>.|TRBJ2-2|TRBV7-2
CASSLSAGNTGELFF
>TRBD2|TRBJ2-7|TRBV6-5
CASSYYELAGEGEQYF
>TRBD2|TRBJ2-1|TRBV15
CATSGAFGFAGVENEQFF
>.|TRBJ1-5|TRBV20-1
CSASVWDNQPQHF
>.|TRBJ1-2|TRBV30
CAWSVRGRTHNYGYTF
>.|TRBJ1-5|TRBV28
CASSPPAGGYSNQPQHF
>.|TRBJ1-1|TRBV30
CAWDRNGAFF
>TRBD2|TRBJ2-3|TRBV4-1
CASSQALAGGTDTQYF
>.|TRBJ1-2|TRBV21-1
CASSKGRACFEDGYTF
>.|TRBJ2-1|TRBV4-1
CASSQEGAGAPSYNEQFF
>.|TRBJ2-6|TRBV12-3/TRBV12-4
CASSPKSPGHVSGANVLTF
>.|TRBJ1-5|TRBV12-3/TRBV12-4
CASSGVTTFNQPQHF
>.|TRBJ2-1|TRBV3-1
CASSQRDLDYNEQFF
>TRBD2|TRBJ2-1|TRBV10-3
CATGLAGGNEQFF
>.|TRBJ2-7|TRBV6-5
CASSYSSQTSSYEQYF
>TRBD2|TRBJ2-1|TRBV24-1
CATSEAGTSGRNEQFF
>.|TRBJ2-2|TRBV7-3
CASSVIRGDGELFF
>TRBD2|TRBJ2-7|TRBV20-1
CSASASGGAGSYEQYF
>.|TRBJ2-5|TRBV6-5
CASRGAGRHQETQYF
>.|TRBJ2-5|TRBV6-5
CASSYSDRLSGEQYF
>TRBD1|TRBJ1-6|TRBV5-6
CASTPGGNSPLHF
>.|TRBJ2-1|TRBV28
CASSFRGSYNEQFF
>.|TRBJ1-3|TRBV9
CASSVAPSFTPSGNTIYF
>TRBD1|TRBJ2-1|TRBV3-1
CASTEPGGDEQFF
>.|TRBJ1-2|TRBV2
CASSRGTTSNYGYTF
>.|TRBJ2-1|TRBV7-2
CASTPPPGGGYNEQFF
>.|.|TRBV7-9
CASSFPTGFGETQYF
>.|TRBJ1-1|TRBV6-1
CASFQWGHRTEAFF
>TRBD1|TRBJ2-3|TRBV10-3
CAISESNDGTGGSDTQYF
>.|TRBJ2-3|TRBV9
CASSVHSGVADTQYF
>TRBD1|TRBJ2-3|TRBV11-2
CASSLSPGQGAKDTQYF
>.|.|TRBV6-4
CANTYTQEDPGQGLGWNIQYF
>TRBD1|TRBJ2-3|TRBV7-9
CASSTRDRDADTQYF
>TRBD1|.|TRBV2
CASARQGAYEQYF
>TRBD2|TRBJ2-3|TRBV20-1
CSATLVMASGKRDTQYF
>TRBD2|TRBJ2-3|TRBV7-9
CASSLQKTSGTDTQYF
>TRBD1|TRBJ1-4|TRBV7-9
CASWPLLTGAASGEEKLFF
>TRBD2|TRBJ2-5|TRBV20-1
CSASGLLSGAGETQYF
>.|TRBJ2-6|TRBV12-3/TRBV12-4
CASSFLDVANVLTF
>.|TRBJ2-5|TRBV21-1
CASGDTTTGETQYF
>.|TRBJ2-7|TRBV19
CASRTSHLGSYEQYF
>TRBD2|TRBJ2-3|TRBV7-3
CASSPTLGTSGSHTQYF
>TRBD2|TRBJ2-2|TRBV7-9
CASSLAFGLATAELFF
>.|TRBJ1-2|TRBV6-5
CATRRDYGYTF
>.|TRBJ2-7|TRBV4-1
CASSLVPGLGSSYEQYF
>.|.|TRBV4-1
CASSQPLMGGRETQYF
>.|TRBJ2-5|TRBV6-2/TRBV6-3
CASTIPGRQETQYF
>.|TRBJ2-1|TRBV20-1
CSASVAGDFYNEQFF
>.|TRBJ1-2|TRBV12-3/TRBV12-4
CASSCTVTSGYTF
>TRBD1|TRBJ1-1|TRBV4-2
CASSHLGGAQKNEAFF
>.|TRBJ1-3|TRBV20-1
CSAGYSGNTIYF
>TRBD1|TRBJ1-4|TRBV20-1
CSAAGTGNEKLFF